This T cell receptor (beta chain) was sequenced during a study of blood T cell repertoires in COVID-19. Study as a whole: Spain, Italy and the United States supplied samples that represented acute and convalescent COVID-19. From T cells, B-cell-depleted T cells, or PBMCs came the material, which was cDNA or gDNA.

Per the original data handling: Amplification of reference gene primers provided the estimated nucleated cell counts. Produced via immunoSEQ multiplex PCR; TCRdb's table is partial and in-frame only. The DNA gave D and trimming, while V, J and clone size come from that table. The sample records under 300,000 clones, roughly 87% being singletons. Trimming removed 1 base from V and 5 bases from J, with 19 bases in between. This CDR3 contains 17 residues. Germline CDR1 is SEHNR and CDR2 is FQNEAQ (reference sequence). The sequenced material came from peripheral blood. The rearrangement uses TRBV7-9 and TRBJ2-3; D unclear. This clonotype was sampled from a young woman with acute or convalescent COVID-19. The CDR3 here is CASSLVASPRRGDTQYF. The DNA for the CDR3 is TGTGCCAGCAGCTTAGTAGCCAGCCCCCGACGAGGAGATACGCAGTATTTT.